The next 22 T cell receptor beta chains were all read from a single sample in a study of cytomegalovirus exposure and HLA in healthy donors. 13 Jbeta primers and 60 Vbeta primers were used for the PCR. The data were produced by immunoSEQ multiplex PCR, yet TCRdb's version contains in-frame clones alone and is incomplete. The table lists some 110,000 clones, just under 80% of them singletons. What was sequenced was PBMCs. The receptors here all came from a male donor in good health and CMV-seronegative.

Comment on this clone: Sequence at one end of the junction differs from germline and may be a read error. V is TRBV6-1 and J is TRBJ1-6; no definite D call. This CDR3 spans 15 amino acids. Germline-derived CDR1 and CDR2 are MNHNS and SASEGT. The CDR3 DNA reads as TGTGCCGGCAGTGACCCGCGGATGTATAATTCACCCCTCCACTTT. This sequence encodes CAGSDPRMYNSPLHF.

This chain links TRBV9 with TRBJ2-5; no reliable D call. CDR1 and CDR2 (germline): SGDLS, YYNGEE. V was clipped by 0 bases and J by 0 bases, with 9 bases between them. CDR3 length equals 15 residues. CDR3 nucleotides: TGTGCCAGCAGCGTAGCGAGAAAGTACCAAGAGACCCAGTACTTC. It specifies CASSVARKYQETQYF.

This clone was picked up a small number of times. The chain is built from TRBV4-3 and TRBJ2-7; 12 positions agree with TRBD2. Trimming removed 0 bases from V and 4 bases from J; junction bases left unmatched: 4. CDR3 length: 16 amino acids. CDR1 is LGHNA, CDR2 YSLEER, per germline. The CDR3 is CASSQDGLAGRYEQYF. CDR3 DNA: TGCGCCAGCAGCCAAGACGGACTAGCGGGAAGATACGAGCAGTACTTC.

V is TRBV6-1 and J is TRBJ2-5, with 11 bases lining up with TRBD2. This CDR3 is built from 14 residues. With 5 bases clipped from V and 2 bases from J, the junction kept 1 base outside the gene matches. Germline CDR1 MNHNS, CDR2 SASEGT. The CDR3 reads CASSRTSGQETQYF. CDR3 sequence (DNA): TGTGCCAGCAGTCGGACTAGCGGGCAAGAGACCCAGTACTTC.

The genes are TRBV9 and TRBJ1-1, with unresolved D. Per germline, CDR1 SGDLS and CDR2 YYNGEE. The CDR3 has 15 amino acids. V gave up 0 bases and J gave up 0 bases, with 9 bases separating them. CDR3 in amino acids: CASSVDGGMNTEAFF. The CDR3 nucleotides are TGTGCCAGCAGCGTAGACGGCGGTATGAACACTGAAGCTTTCTTT. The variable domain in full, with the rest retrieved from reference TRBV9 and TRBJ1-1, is DSGVTQTPKHLITATGQRVTLRCSPRSGDLSVYWYQQSLDQGLQFLIQYYNGEERAKGNILERFSAQQFPDLHSELNLSSLELGDSALYFCASSVDGGMNTEAFFGQGTRLTVV.

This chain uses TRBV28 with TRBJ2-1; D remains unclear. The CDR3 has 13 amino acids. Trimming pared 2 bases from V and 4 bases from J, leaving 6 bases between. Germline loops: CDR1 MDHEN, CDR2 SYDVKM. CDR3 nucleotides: TGTGCCAGCAGTTTAACCGGGTACAATGAGCAGTTCTTC. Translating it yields CASSLTGYNEQFF.

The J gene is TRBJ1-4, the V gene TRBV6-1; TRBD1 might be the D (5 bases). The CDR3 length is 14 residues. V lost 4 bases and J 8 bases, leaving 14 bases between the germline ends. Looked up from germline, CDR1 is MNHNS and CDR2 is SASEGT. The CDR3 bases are TGTGCCAGCAGTGCCCGAGCAGGGAAGGAAAAACTGTTTTTT. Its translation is CASSARAGKEKLFF.

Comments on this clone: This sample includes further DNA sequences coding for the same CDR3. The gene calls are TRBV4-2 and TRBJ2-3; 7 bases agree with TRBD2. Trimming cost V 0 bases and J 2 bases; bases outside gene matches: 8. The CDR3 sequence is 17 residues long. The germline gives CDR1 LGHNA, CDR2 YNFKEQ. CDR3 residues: CASSQDASSGITDTQYF. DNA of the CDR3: TGTGCCAGCAGCCAAGATGCGTCCAGCGGGATCACAGATACGCAGTATTTT.

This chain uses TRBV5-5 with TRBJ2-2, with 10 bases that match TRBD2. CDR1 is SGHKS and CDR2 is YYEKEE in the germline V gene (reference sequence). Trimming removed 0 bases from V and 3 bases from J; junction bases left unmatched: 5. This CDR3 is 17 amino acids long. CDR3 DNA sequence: TGTGCCAGCAGCTTGGGACCGCTAGCGGGAGACACCGGGGAGCTGTTTTTT. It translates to CASSLGPLAGDTGELFF. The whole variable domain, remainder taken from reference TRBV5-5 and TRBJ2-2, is DAGVTQSPTHLIKTRGQQVTLRCSPISGHKSVSWYQQVLGQGPQFIFQYYEKEERGRGNFPDRFSARQFPNYSSELNVNALLLGDSALYLCASSLGPLAGDTGELFFGEGSRLTVL.

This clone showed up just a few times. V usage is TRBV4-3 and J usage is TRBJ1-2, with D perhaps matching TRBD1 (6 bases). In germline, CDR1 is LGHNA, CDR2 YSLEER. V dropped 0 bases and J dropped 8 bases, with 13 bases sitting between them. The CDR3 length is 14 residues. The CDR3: CASSQEGPGHGYTF. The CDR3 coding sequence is TGCGCCAGCAGCCAAGAAGGGCCGGGACACGGCTACACCTTC.

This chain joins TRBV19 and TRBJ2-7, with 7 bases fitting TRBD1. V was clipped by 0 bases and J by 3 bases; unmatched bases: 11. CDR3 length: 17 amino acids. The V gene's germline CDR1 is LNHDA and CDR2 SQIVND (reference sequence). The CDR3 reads CASSIESNRGSLYEQYF. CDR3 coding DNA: TGTGCCAGTAGTATAGAGTCCAACAGGGGAAGTCTCTACGAGCAGTACTTC.

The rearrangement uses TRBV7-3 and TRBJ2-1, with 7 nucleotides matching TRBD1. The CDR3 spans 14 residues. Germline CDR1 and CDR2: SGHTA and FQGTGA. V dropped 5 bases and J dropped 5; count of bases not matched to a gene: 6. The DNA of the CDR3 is TGTGCCAGCAGCCTACAGGGGCTCAACAATGAGCAGTTCTTC. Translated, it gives CASSLQGLNNEQFF.

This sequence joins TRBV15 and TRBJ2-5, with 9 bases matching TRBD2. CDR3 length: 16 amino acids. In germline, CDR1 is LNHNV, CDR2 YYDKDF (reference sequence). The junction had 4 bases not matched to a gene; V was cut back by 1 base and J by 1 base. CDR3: CATSRGPSGIQETQYF. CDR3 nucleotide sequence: TGTGCCACCAGCAGAGGGCCTAGCGGGATCCAAGAGACCCAGTACTTC.

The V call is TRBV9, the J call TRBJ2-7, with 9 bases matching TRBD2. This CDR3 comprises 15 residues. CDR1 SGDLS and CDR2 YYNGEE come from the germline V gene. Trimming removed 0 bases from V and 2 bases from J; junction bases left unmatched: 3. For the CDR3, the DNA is TGTGCCAGCAGCGTAGAACCTAGCGGGACCTACGAGCAGTACTTC. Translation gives CASSVEPSGTYEQYF.

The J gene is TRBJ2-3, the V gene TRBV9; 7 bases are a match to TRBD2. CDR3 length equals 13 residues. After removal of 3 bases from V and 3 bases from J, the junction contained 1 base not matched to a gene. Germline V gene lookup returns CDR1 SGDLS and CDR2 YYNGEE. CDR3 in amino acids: CASSAGRTDTQYF. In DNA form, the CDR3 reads TGTGCCAGCAGCGCCGGGAGGACAGATACGCAGTATTTT.

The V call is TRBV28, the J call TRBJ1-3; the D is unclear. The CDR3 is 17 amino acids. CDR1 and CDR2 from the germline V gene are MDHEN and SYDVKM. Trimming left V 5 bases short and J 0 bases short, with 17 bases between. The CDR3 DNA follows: TGTGCCAGCAGTCGATTACCAGTACACACCTCTGGAAACACCATATATTTT. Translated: CASSRLPVHTSGNTIYF.

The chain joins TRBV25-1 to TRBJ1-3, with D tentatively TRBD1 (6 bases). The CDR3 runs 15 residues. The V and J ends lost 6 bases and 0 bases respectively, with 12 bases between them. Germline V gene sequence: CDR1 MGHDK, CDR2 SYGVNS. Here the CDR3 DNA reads TGTGCCAGCAGGAGGGGGGGGAGCTCTGGAAACACCATATATTTT. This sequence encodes CASRRGGSSGNTIYF.

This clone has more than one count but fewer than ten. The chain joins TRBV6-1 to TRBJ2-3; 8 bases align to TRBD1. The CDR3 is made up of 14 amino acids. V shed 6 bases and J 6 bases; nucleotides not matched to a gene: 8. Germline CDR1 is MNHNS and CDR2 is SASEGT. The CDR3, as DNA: TGTGCCAGCAGCTTGGAACGGACAGGGGATACGCAGTATTTT. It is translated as CASSLERTGDTQYF.

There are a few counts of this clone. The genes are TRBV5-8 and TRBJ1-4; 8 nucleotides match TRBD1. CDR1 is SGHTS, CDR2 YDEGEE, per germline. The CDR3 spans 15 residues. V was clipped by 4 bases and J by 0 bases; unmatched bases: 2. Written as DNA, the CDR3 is TGTGCCAGCAGCCCGGGACAGGCAACTAATGAAAAACTGTTTTTT. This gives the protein CASSPGQATNEKLFF.

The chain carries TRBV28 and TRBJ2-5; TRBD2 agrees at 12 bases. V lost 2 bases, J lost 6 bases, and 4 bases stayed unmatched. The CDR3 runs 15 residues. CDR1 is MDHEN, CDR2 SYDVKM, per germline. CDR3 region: CASSLASGRAQTQYF. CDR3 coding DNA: TGTGCCAGCAGTTTAGCTAGCGGGAGGGCACAGACCCAGTACTTC.

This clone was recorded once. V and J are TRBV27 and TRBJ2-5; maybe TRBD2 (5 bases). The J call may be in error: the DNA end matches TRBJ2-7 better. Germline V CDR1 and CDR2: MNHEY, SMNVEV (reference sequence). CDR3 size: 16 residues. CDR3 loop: CASSPTFEGRTYEQYF. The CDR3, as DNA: TGTGCCAGCAGTCCCACCTTCGAGGGCCGGACCTACGAGCAGTACTTC.

The CDR3, as DNA: TGTGCCATCAGTGACAGGGACTATGGCTACACCTTC. Translation gives CAISDRDYGYTF. The chain uses TRBV10-3 and TRBJ1-2, with D perhaps matching TRBD1 (5 bases). With 3 bases removed from V and 3 bases from J, the gap between germline ends came to 5 bases. Germline V lookup: CDR1 ENHRY, CDR2 SYGVKD. The CDR3 is made up of 12 amino acids.